This TCR beta chain came from a study of shared clonotypes between healthy human individuals (TCRdb year 2020). With respect to the entire study: The cohort included three men and two women between 18 and 49 years of age. For each donor, three plates each were used for CD4 naive and CD4 memory, two plates were used for CD8 naive, and one plate was used for CD8 memory. Blood TCR repertoires of five healthy adults were deeply sequenced to estimate repertoire size and the extent of clonotype sharing between individuals. To increase sequencing depth and limit assay-specific biases, TCR repertoire library preparation and sequencing were carried out by different laboratories using diverse techniques. Between about 0.9 and 10 billion PBMCs per donor were obtained by leukapheresis.

The donors were healthy, HIV-negative adults who had no recently reported acute infections or vaccinations. Every donor was a Caucasian adult living in Nashville, Tennessee, USA. CD4+ T cells were enriched by magnetic negative selection, after which naive cells were positively selected on CD45RA and the negative fraction was taken as the memory subset. After blood collection by leukapheresis, PBMCs were isolated using Ficoll-Histopaque density gradient centrifugation and then cryopreserved in the vapor phase of liquid nitrogen. Analytical flow cytometry was used to check the purity and quantity of every magnetically sorted T cell population. Each sorted fraction had its genomic DNA isolated and then quantified by UV absorbance on a Nanodrop 2000c. As regards this clone: Its antigen has not been determined. The record has no base qualities; no much larger clone is one base away.

Counted from cysteine to phenylalanine, this CDR3 has 14 amino acids. Only the CDR3 DNA stays, 42 bases, in frame from base 1. Reading the germline V gene gives CDR1 SGHVS and CDR2 FNYEAQ. Trimming at the junction amounts to 5 bases on V and 6 bases on J, and the germline ends lie 13 bases apart. The paper as a whole reports these results and caveats: Because the study included only a small number of donors, the genetic and exposure-history diversity represented was limited. Naive subsets generally had larger estimated clonotype richness than memory subsets. Clonotypes shared by all four sorted-subset donors showed higher generation probabilities than non-shared clonotypes. Sampling was restricted to blood, and TCR repertoires in tissues likely differ from the TCR repertoires found in blood. Sharing across a handful of donors was observed for about 5% of naive CD4, 3.5% of naive CD8, about 2.5% of memory CD4, and about 0.4% of memory CD8 clonotypes. Even with the large sequencing depth, rarefaction of the sorted-subset datasets indicated that sequencing was incomplete. Pairwise subsampling led to the expectation that sequencing depth would affect the degree of clonotype sharing among donors.

Using the deep immunoSEQ assay, TCR CDR3 regions were amplified from genomic DNA by multiplex PCR. For each cell subset, the extracted genomic DNA was distributed evenly across all wells of several immunoSEQ 96-well plates, and each plate served as one replicate. For sorted subsets, 150 to 200 ng genomic DNA, equal to tens of thousands of T cell genomes, was loaded into each replicate PCR. Purified libraries were measured with a Qubit 3.0 fluorometer, size-checked on a Bioanalyzer 2100, and measured again with the KAPA Library Quantification kit. Every immunoSEQ 96-well plate was sequenced on a dedicated single-read 150-cycle Illumina NextSeq 550 flow cell. Per the authors' processing: The immunoSEQ output contained only junctional sequences without quality scores, so filtering could not match that applied to full-length reads. Sequences were annotated with PyIR, a Python wrapper for IgBLAST v1.9, and V/J genes and CDR3 were assigned using IMGT germline references. Any read was removed if the V/J assignment was weak (E-value above 1e-6), the CDR3 was missing, or the read contained stop codons, out-of-frame junctions, or ambiguous translated residues. V3J clonotypes were defined by identical inferred V gene, J gene, and CDR3 amino acid sequence. The percentage overlap between two repertoires was calculated by dividing the number of shared unique clonotypes by the size of the smaller repertoire. Repertoire richness was assessed with RTK rarefaction, the Chao1 estimator, and Recon v2.1 estimates of unobserved clonotypes. Generation probabilities were computed with OLGA for all TCRbeta clonotypes obtained by the gDNA method from a handful of donors. Drawn from immuneACCESS, this table holds only the in-frame rearrangements with V and J called that TCRdb kept. Clones are partly lost; checked studies trace under half to an unresolved V gene and leave the rest unexplained. For V, J and clone size, that table is used; D and trimming come from the DNA. The sample data list approximately 1,500,000 clones, and approximately 98% of these were observed just once. The ten largest clones capture 0.4% to 0.55% of the sample.

The sequenced sample consisted of naive CD4+ T cells sorted from blood. Reading the label with the study, this specimen's cell subset or site is: CD45RA+ positively selected. This clonotype originated in a man younger than 45 in good health. The chain couples TRBV7-6 to TRBJ1-4; TRBD1 is a weak D gene call, 6 bases matching. The CDR3 is CASSLTHRDEKLFF. Here is the DNA: TGTGCCAGCAGCCTAACTCACAGGGATGAAAAACTGTTTTTT. Reference TRBV7-6 and TRBJ1-4 genes cover what lies past the CDR3, so the full variable domain is GAGVSQSPRYKVTKRGQDVALRCDPISGHVSLYWYRQALGQGPEFLTYFNYEAQQDKSGLPNDRFSAERPEGSISTLTIQRTEQRDSAMYRCASSLTHRDEKLFFGSGTQLSVL.